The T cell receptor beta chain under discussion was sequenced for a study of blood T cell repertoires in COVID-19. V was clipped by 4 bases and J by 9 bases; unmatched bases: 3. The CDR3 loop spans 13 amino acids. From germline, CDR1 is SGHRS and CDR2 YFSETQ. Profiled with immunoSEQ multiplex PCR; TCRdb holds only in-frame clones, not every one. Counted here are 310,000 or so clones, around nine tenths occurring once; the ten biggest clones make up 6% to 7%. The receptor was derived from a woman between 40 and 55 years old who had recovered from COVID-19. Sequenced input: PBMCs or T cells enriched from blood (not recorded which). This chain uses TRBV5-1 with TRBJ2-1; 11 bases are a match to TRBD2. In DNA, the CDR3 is TGCGCCAGCAGCGCACTAGCGGGAGCTGAGCAGTTCTTC. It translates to CASSALAGAEQFF.